This TCR beta chain is drawn from a study of blood T cell repertoires in COVID-19. Study background: COVID-19 samples collected from the United States, Italy and Spain covered acute and convalescent phases. From T cells, B-cell-depleted T cells, or PBMCs came the material, which was cDNA or gDNA.

Seattle's cohort entered during active infection and was followed longitudinally. Original processing notes: Scientists estimated how many nucleated cells there were by amplifying reference gene primers. Sequenced by immunoSEQ multiplex PCR; TCRdb stores in-frame clones only, minus some. V and J calls and clone size are as listed in that table; D and trimming were resolved from the DNA. The table has around 38,000 clones, about 90% seen once. The sequencing input was peripheral blood. This receptor was identified in a man in his 60s with COVID-19, enrolled during active disease.

The CDR3: CATSDPTGDYGYTF. In nucleotides, the CDR3 is TGTGCCACCAGTGATCCCACAGGGGACTATGGCTACACCTTC. This chain joins TRBV24-1 and TRBJ1-2, with 7 positions matching TRBD1. J gave up 3 bases and V 3 bases, and 3 bases lay outside the gene matches. This CDR3 region has 14 residues. Germline CDR1 and CDR2: KGHDR and SFDVKD.